This entry concerns a single TCR beta chain. Its antigen is not known. The same CDR3 arises from other DNA sequences in this sample as well. Germline loops: CDR1 MNHEY, CDR2 SMNVEV (reference sequence). Between the trimmed V and J ends, which lost 5 bases and 4 bases, there was a span of 15 bases. The CDR3 sequence is 14 residues long. This specimen belongs to a study of OX40 agonist ivuxolimab in advanced cancers. Study-level background: With ivuxolimab, an agonistic anti-OX40 (CD134) antibody, patients were treated.

If patients had autoimmune disease history or systemic immunosuppression, they were excluded. Notes on the study in general: Circulating CD4+ and CD8+ T cells showed clonal expansion by week 6 at 0.1 to 3.0 mg/kg. On average, CD8+ T cells had more expanded clones than CD4+.

Using immunoSEQ multiplex PCR, the repertoire was profiled, and TCRdb retains in-frame clones only, with some absent. The table has about 80,000 clones, about 88% seen once. The source is an adult with an advanced solid tumor such as melanoma, head and neck, liver or kidney cancer. V and J are TRBV27 and TRBJ2-7, with D possibly matching TRBD1 (7 bases). The sequences come from CD4+ or CD8+ T cells sorted from blood, collected in a trial of the OX40 agonist ivuxolimab. CDR3: CASSPGQGGYEQYF. The CDR3 DNA reads TGTGCCAGCAGTCCCGGGCAGGGGGGATACGAGCAGTACTTC.